These 14 T cell receptor beta chains share one sample of origin, sequenced in a study of cytomegalovirus exposure and HLA in healthy donors. PCR was performed using 60 Vbeta and 13 Jbeta primers. Profiling relied on immunoSEQ multiplex PCR, and the TCRdb table lists in-frame clones only, not all of them. The sample yields 100,000 to 150,000 clones, 17% seen once. Sample: PBMCs. Receptor source: a female donor in good health and CMV-seropositive.

The genes are TRBV5-1 and TRBJ2-3; TRBD2 matches 10 bases. After removal of 4 bases from V and 0 bases from J, the junction contained 8 bases not matched to a gene. Germline V lookup: CDR1 SGHRS, CDR2 YFSETQ. The CDR3 contains 17 residues. CDR3 loop: CASSAGIAGGSTDTQYF. The CDR3 DNA is TGCGCCAGCAGCGCGGGTATAGCGGGGGGAAGCACAGATACGCAGTATTTT.

A few counts support this clone. This rearrangement joins TRBV28 to TRBJ2-5, with D possibly being TRBD1 (6 bases). V dropped 6 bases and J dropped 1 base, with 9 bases sitting between them. CDR1 and CDR2 (germline): MDHEN, SYDVKM. The CDR3 spans 13 residues. The CDR3 region has the DNA TGTGCCAGCAGACTACAGGGCCAAGAGACCCAGTACTTC. Protein sequence: CASRLQGQETQYF.

The CDR3 bases are TGTGCCAGCAGTTTCTCGGCACAGGGGAACACTGAAGCTTTCTTT. Translation: CASSFSAQGNTEAFF. The genes are TRBV27 and TRBJ1-1; a possible D gene is TRBD1 (6 bases). CDR1 is MNHEY, CDR2 SMNVEV, per germline (reference sequence). Trimming took 3 bases from V and 1 from J, leaving 12 bases between them. The CDR3 runs 15 residues.

The chain joins TRBV4-1 to TRBJ1-4; maybe TRBD1 (6 bases). Trimming left V 3 bases short and J 7 bases short, with 12 bases between. The CDR3 length is 14 residues. Germline V gene lookup returns CDR1 MGHRA and CDR2 YSYEKL. The DNA for the CDR3 is TGCGCCAGCAGCCAGACGACAGGAGGTGAAAAACTGTTTTTT. Amino acid sequence: CASSQTTGGEKLFF.

The chain is built from TRBV11-2 and TRBJ1-1, with TRBD1 as a possible D gene (6 bases). The V and J ends lost 5 bases and 5 bases respectively, with 12 bases between them. Germline-derived CDR1 and CDR2 are SGHAT and FQNNGV. This CDR3 contains 13 residues. In nucleotides, the CDR3 is TGTGCCAGCAGCCCAGGGGTCGGAACTGAAGCTTTCTTT. This sequence encodes CASSPGVGTEAFF.

The sample holds a few counts of this clone. The chain recombines TRBV5-1 with TRBJ1-3; TRBD1 might be the D (6 bases). V lost 2 bases to trimming and J lost 2 bases, with 11 bases between them. Germline V lookup: CDR1 SGHRS, CDR2 YFSETQ. This CDR3 is built from 15 residues. CDR3 region: CASSLRQETGNTIYF. The CDR3 DNA reads TGCGCCAGCAGCTTAAGACAGGAAACTGGAAACACCATATATTTT.

V is TRBV13 and J is TRBJ2-5; D call uncertain. V was trimmed by 1 base and J by 5 bases, leaving 5 bases between them. The germline V gene has CDR1 PRHDT and CDR2 FYEKMQ (reference sequence). The length of the CDR3 is 12 residues. In DNA, the CDR3 is TGTGCCAGCAGCTTAGATGGCGAGACCCAGTACTTC. It is translated as CASSLDGETQYF. Together with reference TRBV13 and TRBJ2-5, the CDR3 gives the full variable domain: AAGVIQSPRHLIKEKRETATLKCYPIPRHDTVYWYQQGPGQDPQFLISFYEKMQSDKGSIPDRFSAQQFSDYHSELNMSSLELGDSALYFCASSLDGETQYFGPGTRLLVL.

The chain carries TRBV6-5 and TRBJ2-5; maybe TRBD2 (7 bases). CDR1 is MNHEY, CDR2 SVGAGI, per germline. The CDR3 runs to 14 residues. Between the trimmed V and J ends, which lost 6 bases and 5 bases, there was a span of 16 bases. Here the CDR3 reads CASRRTRGAETQYF. The CDR3 nucleotides read TGTGCCAGCAGGAGAACTCGGGGGGCCGAGACCCAGTACTTC.

The chain is built from TRBV27 and TRBJ1-2; 9 nucleotides match TRBD1. With V trimmed by 8 bases and J by 3 bases, 7 bases remained unmatched. Germline V gene sequence: CDR1 MNHEY, CDR2 SMNVEV (reference sequence). This CDR3 has 14 residues. The CDR3 reads CASGGQGWDYGYTF. In DNA, the CDR3 is TGTGCCAGCGGTGGACAGGGGTGGGACTATGGCTACACCTTC.

V usage is TRBV7-2 and J usage is TRBJ1-2; tentatively, D is TRBD1 (6 bases). The CDR3 is made up of 17 amino acids. Per the germline V gene, CDR1 is SGHTA and CDR2 is FQGNSA. Trimming pared 5 bases from V and 3 bases from J, leaving 22 bases between. CDR3 sequence (DNA): TGTGCCAGCAGCCAGGGGTGGGCGTGGAGAAGCCACTATGGCTACACCTTC. As protein: CASSQGWAWRSHYGYTF.

This clone was recorded a few times. This rearrangement joins TRBV27 to TRBJ2-7, with 8 bases aligning to TRBD1. The CDR3 has 13 amino acids. Losses at the gene ends were 2 bases for V and 3 bases for J; bases not matched to a gene: 0. Looked up from germline, CDR1 is MNHEY and CDR2 is SMNVEV (reference sequence). In DNA form, the CDR3 reads TGTGCCAGCAGTTTAGGGACAGGCTACGAGCAGTACTTC. Protein product: CASSLGTGYEQYF.

The chain employs TRBV11-2 and TRBJ2-3, with 8 bases aligning to TRBD1. V was pared by 3 bases and J by 0 bases, with 5 bases of the junction left unmatched. The CDR3 sequence is 16 residues long. Germline loops: CDR1 SGHAT, CDR2 FQNNGV. The CDR3 here is CASSFRTGWSTDTQYF. CDR3 DNA: TGTGCCAGCAGCTTTCGGACAGGGTGGAGCACAGATACGCAGTATTTT.

This chain uses TRBV5-1 with TRBJ2-7, with 7 nucleotides matching TRBD1. V shed 6 bases and J 6 bases; nucleotides not matched to a gene: 3. This CDR3 contains 11 residues. Germline V gene data show CDR1 as SGHRS and CDR2 as YFSETQ. The CDR3 loop reads CASTDRSEQYF. CDR3 coding DNA: TGCGCCAGCACGGACAGGTCCGAGCAGTACTTC.

This clone was observed a handful of times. V is TRBV4-2 and J is TRBJ1-6; weak D call: TRBD1 (5 bases). V lost 0 bases and J lost 13, with 16 bases in between. The CDR3 contains 15 residues. In germline, CDR1 is LGHNA, CDR2 YNFKEQ. The CDR3 region has the DNA TGTGCCAGCAGCCAAGATCAAGTTTCGCAGGGTCCCCTCCACTTT. Translation gives CASSQDQVSQGPLHF.